This is a list of T cell receptor beta chains from one sample in a study of T cells after yellow fever vaccination. TCRdb used MiXCR to reprocess the 5' RACE reads, holding one entry per CDR3 protein. Among 230,000 or so distinct CDR3 sequences listed, approximately 3.8% were seen once. Sequencing was performed on PBMCs, taken 15 days after the yellow fever booster vaccination. Receptor source: a man between 18 and 29 years old who received the YFV17D yellow fever vaccine. CDR3s include the opening cysteine and the closing phenylalanine or tryptophan. The order of the fields is D gene, clone size, V gene, J gene, CDR3 protein, CDR3 DNA. D genes are given only for firm matches. Clone size is shown for a subset of rows, as once, few, many or a class of expanded clone.

.	many	TRBV4-2	TRBJ1-3	CASSDRGSSGNTIYF	TGTGCCAGCAGCGACCGAGGGAGCTCTGGAAACACCATATATTTT
TRBD1	.	TRBV7-9	TRBJ2-7	CASSSSPRDSNYEQYF	TGTGCCAGCAGCTCATCTCCCCGGGACAGCAACTACGAGCAGTACTTC
.	many	TRBV5-6	TRBJ1-2	CASSLGWGHRDGYTF	TGTGCCAGCAGCTTGGGCTGGGGGCACCGCGATGGCTACACCTTC
.	many	TRBV30	TRBJ2-7	CAGGDSANEQYF	TGTGCCGGGGGTGACAGCGCGAACGAGCAGTACTTC
.	.	TRBV28	TRBJ2-6	CASSLGGPGRSSGRAF	TGTGCCAGCAGTTTAGGGGGTCCAGGACGGTCCTCTGGTAGGGCTTTC
TRBD1	many	TRBV5-4	TRBJ2-3	CASSAWRTGGADTQYF	TGTGCCAGCAGCGCGTGGCGGACAGGGGGCGCAGATACGCAGTATTTT
.	few	TRBV20-1	TRBJ2-3	CSARDQEVTDTQYF	TGCAGTGCTAGAGATCAGGAGGTTACAGATACGCAGTATTTT
TRBD2	many	TRBV5-1	TRBJ2-5	CASSQGLGQETQYF	TGCGCCAGCAGCCAGGGACTAGGCCAAGAGACCCAGTACTTC
TRBD2	many	TRBV5-6	TRBJ2-7	CASSLRIAGSYEQYF	TGTGCCAGCAGCTTGAGGATAGCGGGCTCCTACGAGCAGTACTTC
.	many	TRBV11-2	TRBJ2-1	CASSLGDFTSGQFF	TGTGCCAGCAGCTTAGGAGACTTCACCTCCGGGCAGTTCTTC
.	many	TRBV3-1	TRBJ2-5	CASSQDYGGGETQYF	TGTGCCAGCAGCCAAGATTACGGGGGCGGCGAGACCCAGTACTTC